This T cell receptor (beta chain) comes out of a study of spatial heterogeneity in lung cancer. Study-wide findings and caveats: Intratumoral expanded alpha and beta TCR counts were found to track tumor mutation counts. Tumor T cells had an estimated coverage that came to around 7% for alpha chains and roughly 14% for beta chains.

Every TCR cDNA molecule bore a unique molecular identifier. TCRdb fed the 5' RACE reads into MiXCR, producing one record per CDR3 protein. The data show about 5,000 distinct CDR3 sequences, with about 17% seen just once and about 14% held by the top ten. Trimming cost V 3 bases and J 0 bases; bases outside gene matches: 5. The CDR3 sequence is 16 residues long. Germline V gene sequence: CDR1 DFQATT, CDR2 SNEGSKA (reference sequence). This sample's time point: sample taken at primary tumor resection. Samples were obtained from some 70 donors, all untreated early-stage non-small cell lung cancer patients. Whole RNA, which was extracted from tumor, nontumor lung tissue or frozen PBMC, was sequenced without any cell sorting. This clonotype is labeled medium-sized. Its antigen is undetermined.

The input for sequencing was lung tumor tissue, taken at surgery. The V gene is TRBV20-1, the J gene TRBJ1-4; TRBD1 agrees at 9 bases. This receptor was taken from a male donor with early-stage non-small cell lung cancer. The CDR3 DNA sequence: TGCAGTGCTAGGAGACAGGGGGTCTCAACTAATGAAAAACTGTTTTTT. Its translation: CSARRQGVSTNEKLFF.